Listed here are 32 T cell receptor beta chains from one sample, sequenced in a study of blood T cells in healthy people across ages (dated by TCRdb to between 2014 and 2017). The protocol used for the library was 5' RACE. The sequencing machine was an Illumina HiSeq 2500. The second PCR ran for about 7 to 11 cycles and used a J-beta primer mix along with a sample-barcoded 5' primer. The raw public data were reprocessed by TCRdb itself: fastp quality trimming at Q25, MiXCR clonotype calling, in-frame beta chains only. Here each entry gathers all rows of one CDR3 protein and keeps the most common genes and DNA. For this sample the table gives hundreds of thousands of distinct CDR3 sequences, of which roughly 44% were detected only once. The top ten constitute 20% to 25% of the sample. The sample consisted of blood. These receptors came from a woman aged 60 to 75 in good health.

The chain uses TRBV7-3 and TRBJ2-5, with TRBD2 matching over 7 bases. The J call is in doubt because the DNA end fits TRBJ2-7 better. CDR3 size: 14 residues. CDR1 is SGHTA and CDR2 is FQGTGA in the germline V gene. The CDR3 region has the DNA TGTGCCAGCAGCCCCCTAGCGGCGTCCCCCGAGCAGTACTTC. Protein product: CASSPLAASPEQYF.

This chain connects TRBV25-1 to TRBJ2-7; 12 positions agree with TRBD1. In germline, CDR1 is MGHDK, CDR2 SYGVNS. With 6 bases clipped from V and 5 bases from J, the junction kept 5 bases outside the gene matches. This CDR3 contains 14 residues. The CDR3: CASRGGQGAHEQYF. The CDR3 DNA reads as TGTGCCAGCAGAGGGGGACAGGGGGCCCACGAGCAGTACTTC.

V and J are TRBV9 and TRBJ2-1; 10 positions agree with TRBD2. The trim removed 1 base at V and 8 bases at J, leaving 9 bases unmatched. This CDR3 contains 16 residues. Germline CDR1 SGDLS, CDR2 YYNGEE. The CDR3 region is CASSVSQRGGSDEQFF. In DNA form, the CDR3 reads TGTGCCAGCAGCGTATCACAGCGGGGGGGCTCCGATGAGCAGTTCTTC. The variable domain in full, with the rest retrieved from reference TRBV9 and TRBJ2-1, is DSGVTQTPKHLITATGQRVTLRCSPRSGDLSVYWYQQSLDQGLQFLIQYYNGEERAKGNILERFSAQQFPDLHSELNLSSLELGDSALYFCASSVSQRGGSDEQFFGPGTRLTVL.

V is TRBV6-5 and J is TRBJ1-2; D is possibly TRBD1 (5 bases). Trimming took off 3 bases at V and 10 bases at J, with 9 bases between the two ends. CDR3 length: 11 amino acids. Per germline, CDR1 MNHEY and CDR2 SVGAGI. The CDR3: CASSYGGDYTF. CDR3 sequence (DNA): TGTGCCAGCAGTTATGGGGGAGACTACACCTTC.

The chain is built from TRBV3-1 and TRBJ1-1; TRBD1 matches 7 bases. The CDR3 is made up of 17 amino acids. After removal of 2 bases from V and 3 bases from J, the junction contained 12 bases not matched to a gene. Germline assignment: CDR1 LGHDT and CDR2 YNNKEL (reference sequence). The CDR3 sequence: CASSQPGQDLRDTEAFF. For the CDR3, the DNA is TGTGCCAGCAGCCAACCCGGACAGGATTTGAGGGACACTGAAGCTTTCTTT.

The chain joins TRBV4-3 to TRBJ2-1; 10 positions match TRBD1. Germline assignment: CDR1 LGHNA and CDR2 YSLEER. V gave up 5 bases and J gave up 9 bases; unmatched junction bases: 16. The CDR3 covers 17 residues. CDR3 coding DNA: TGCGCCAGCAGCGTAGGTACCGGGACAGGGGAATTTGGTGAGCAGTTCTTC. Amino acid sequence: CASSVGTGTGEFGEQFF.

CDR3 loop: CASSLIGLAGIQETQYF. In DNA, the CDR3 is TGTGCCAGCAGTTTAATCGGACTAGCGGGGATTCAAGAGACCCAGTACTTC. The genes are TRBV27 and TRBJ2-5; 12 bases are a match to TRBD2. The CDR3 has 17 amino acids. V lost 2 bases, J lost 2 bases, and 6 bases stayed unmatched. Germline-derived CDR1 and CDR2 are MNHEY and SMNVEV (reference sequence).

V and J are TRBV20-1 and TRBJ2-7, with D possibly being TRBD1 (5 bases). Trimming shortened V by 5 bases and J by 0 bases, and 8 bases separated the two germline ends. There are 12 residues in the CDR3. CDR1 DFQATT and CDR2 SNEGSKA come from the germline V gene (reference sequence). CDR3 nucleotides: TGCAGTGCTGCAGGGCGCTCCTACGAGCAGTACTTC. Protein: CSAAGRSYEQYF.

The chain has TRBV24-1 and TRBJ2-3; 8 bases are a match to TRBD2. Germline loops: CDR1 KGHDR, CDR2 SFDVKD. The junction had 4 bases not matched to a gene; V was cut back by 3 bases and J by 0 bases. This CDR3 is built from 16 residues. CDR3 in amino acids: CATSDGTSGSTDTQYF. The CDR3 DNA reads TGTGCCACCAGTGATGGCACTAGCGGAAGCACAGATACGCAGTATTTT.

For the CDR3, the DNA is TGTGCCAGCAGCTTAGGTGGGACAGGGTTCAATGAGCAGTTCTTC. Encoded protein: CASSLGGTGFNEQFF. The J gene is TRBJ2-1, the V gene TRBV7-2, with 9 bases lining up with TRBD1. The CDR3 runs to 15 residues. The V gene end was trimmed by 1 base and the J gene end by 6 bases; junction bases not matched to a gene: 4. Germline CDR1 is SGHTA and CDR2 is FQGNSA.

The chain carries TRBV20-1 and TRBJ2-5, with a possible D match to TRBD2 (6 bases). The DNA end favors TRBJ2-7, so the J call may be wrong. Germline V CDR1 and CDR2: DFQATT, SNEGSKA (reference sequence). The CDR3 totals 15 residues. The CDR3: CSARLGGGSDGEQYF. The CDR3 bases are TGCAGTGCTAGGCTCGGTGGGGGGAGTGACGGCGAGCAGTACTTC.

This clonotype showed up just a few times. The chain has TRBV10-3 and TRBJ1-1; D is perhaps TRBD1 (5 bases). The CDR3 loop spans 17 amino acids. The germline V and J ends were trimmed by 5 bases and 0 bases, with 19 bases remaining between them. CDR1 ENHRY and CDR2 SYGVKD come from the germline V gene. The CDR3 here is CAISQGGYSAMNTEAFF. CDR3 DNA sequence: TGTGCCATCAGTCAGGGAGGGTATTCTGCCATGAACACTGAAGCTTTCTTT.

This clonotype was detected a few times. This chain uses TRBV28 with TRBJ2-1, with D perhaps matching TRBD1 (6 bases). The CDR3 sequence is 14 residues long. Germline CDR1 reads MDHEN; CDR2 reads SYDVKM. With 7 bases removed from V and 1 base from J, the gap between germline ends came to 11 bases. Here the CDR3 reads CASTAGQSYNEQFF. In DNA, the CDR3 is TGTGCCAGCACCGCAGGACAGTCCTACAATGAGCAGTTCTTC.

The CDR3: CASSLLPPNTDTQYF. CDR3 nucleotides: TGTGCCAGCAGTTTACTGCCACCTAACACAGATACGCAGTATTTT. The chain has TRBV28 and TRBJ2-3; no clear D. V lost 2 bases to trimming and J lost 2 bases, with 11 bases between them. Germline V lookup: CDR1 MDHEN, CDR2 SYDVKM. The CDR3 length is 15 residues.

CDR3 DNA: TGTGCCAGCAGTTCAGACCGAGGTCGGCGACAGGTGAGGGGAAGCTCCTACAATGAGCAGTTCTTC. This codes for CASSSDRGRRQVRGSSYNEQFF. The chain has TRBV12-3 or TRBV12-4 and TRBJ2-1; a weak D match, TRBD1 (6 bases). Trimming left V 4 bases short and J 0 bases short, with 31 bases between. CDR3 size: 22 residues.

The V and J genes are TRBV7-2 and TRBJ2-1; 7 bases agree with TRBD2. Germline values: CDR1 SGHTA, CDR2 FQGNSA. Germline trimming cut 4 bases from V and 6 bases from J; bases unmatched to any gene: 12. The CDR3 has 16 amino acids. The CDR3: CASSYGREGTVNEQFF. The CDR3 DNA sequence: TGTGCCAGCAGCTATGGTAGGGAGGGGACGGTCAATGAGCAGTTCTTC.

This clonotype occurred a few times. The V gene is TRBV18, the J gene TRBJ1-2; D not certain. CDR3 length: 17 amino acids. Germline V gives CDR1 KGHSH, CDR2 LQKENI. V was clipped by 3 bases and J by 2 bases, with 19 bases between them. CDR3 region: CASSPLNRPQENYGYTF. DNA of the CDR3: TGTGCCAGCTCACCTCTTAACCGGCCCCAGGAGAACTATGGCTACACCTTC. Variable domain in full (rest from reference TRBV18 and TRBJ1-2): NAGVMQNPRHLVRRRGQEARLRCSPMKGHSHVYWYRQLPEEGLKFMVYLQKENIIDESGMPKERFSAEFPKEGPSILRIQQVVRGDSAAYFCASSPLNRPQENYGYTFGSGTRLTVV.

The rearrangement links TRBV20-1 to TRBJ2-5; TRBD2 agrees at 12 bases. The DNA end is more similar to TRBJ2-4, so the J call may be wrong. Germline values: CDR1 DFQATT, CDR2 SNEGSKA (reference sequence). The CDR3 consists of 15 residues. CDR3 sequence reads: CSVSTSGRQQNIQYF. DNA of the CDR3: TGCAGTGTTAGCACTAGCGGGAGGCAGCAAAACATTCAGTACTTC.

The chain recombines TRBV27 with TRBJ2-3; weak D call: TRBD1 (5 bases). This CDR3 region has 14 residues. V shed 6 bases and J shed 6 bases, with 16 bases lying between them. The germline gives CDR1 MNHEY, CDR2 SMNVEV (reference sequence). CDR3 nucleotides: TGTGCCAGCAGCCCCAGGGATGATGCGGATACGCAGTATTTT. Its protein product is CASSPRDDADTQYF.

About this clonotype: A read error may produce the germline difference seen at one junction end. The rearrangement links TRBV20-1 to TRBJ1-2, with TRBD1 matching over 7 bases. The CDR3 is 15 residues long. CDR1 is DFQATT, CDR2 SNEGSKA, per germline (reference sequence). The CDR3 DNA reads as TGCAGTGCTAGAGTCCAAAACCGGGACAGAGATGGCGACACCTTC. Amino acids: CSARVQNRDRDGDTF.

The chain recombines TRBV4-2 with TRBJ2-1; either TRBD1 or TRBD2 may fit D (5 bases each). CDR3 length: 18 amino acids. Trimming pared 4 bases from V and 0 bases from J, leaving 19 bases between. CDR1 and CDR2 (germline): LGHNA, YNFKEQ. Here the CDR3 reads CASSPGQGGIRSYNEQFF. Here the CDR3 DNA reads TGTGCCAGCAGCCCCGGACAAGGAGGAATCCGCTCCTACAATGAGCAGTTCTTC.

This chain uses TRBV29-1 with TRBJ2-1; D ambiguous. Germline V gene sequence: CDR1 SQVTM, CDR2 ANQGSEA. This CDR3 region has 12 residues. V lost 3 bases to trimming and J lost 5 bases, with 8 bases between them. The CDR3 DNA sequence: TGCAGCGTTGATCTGACCCACAATGAGCAGTTCTTC. Its protein product is CSVDLTHNEQFF.

As concerns this clonotype: At one of its ends the junction is not consistent with the germline gene, which may arise from a read error. The chain has TRBV27 and TRBJ2-7, with 9 nucleotides matching TRBD1. CDR3 size: 18 residues. Germline loops: CDR1 MNHEY, CDR2 SMNVEV (reference sequence). The CDR3 coding sequence is TGTGCCAGCAGTTTATCGATTTTTGGGACAGGGCTCTCCGACGAGCAGTACTTC. It is translated as CASSLSIFGTGLSDEQYF.

Note on this clonotype: This may be a read error, as it is one base from a much larger clone. The chain couples TRBV5-1 to TRBJ2-5; possible D gene TRBD1, 6 bases. The J call may be wrong; the DNA end is better matched by TRBJ2-1. From germline, CDR1 is SGHRS and CDR2 YFSETQ. CDR3 length equals 12 residues. In nucleotides, the CDR3 is TGCGCCAGCTCGGACAGCCAAGAGACCCAGTTCTTC. Protein product: CASSDSQETQFF.

V is TRBV24-1 and J is TRBJ2-5; 7 bases are shared with TRBD1. This CDR3 has 14 residues. Germline-derived CDR1 and CDR2 are KGHDR and SFDVKD. After removal of 7 bases from V and 6 bases from J, the junction contained 10 bases not matched to a gene. The CDR3 here is CATSPERGHKTQYF. In DNA, the CDR3 is TGTGCCACCAGCCCGGAAAGGGGGCATAAGACCCAGTACTTC.

The rearrangement uses TRBV4-2 and TRBJ2-7, with 8 bases aligning to TRBD2. With 0 bases clipped from V and 3 bases from J, the junction kept 10 bases outside the gene matches. This CDR3 region has 17 residues. Looked up from germline, CDR1 is LGHNA and CDR2 is YNFKEQ. The CDR3 nucleotides are TGTGCCAGCAGCCAAGATCCTGGGACTAGGGGGAACTACGAGCAGTACTTC. Amino acid sequence: CASSQDPGTRGNYEQYF.

CDR3 bases: TGTGCCTGGAGAAGAAATGAGCAGTTCTTC. Its protein is CAWRRNEQFF. The rearrangement uses TRBV30 and TRBJ2-1; D unclear. Germline V CDR1 and CDR2: GTSNPN, SVGIG (reference sequence). Trimming shortened V by 3 bases and J by 7 bases, and 4 bases separated the two germline ends. CDR3 length equals 10 residues.

This clonotype was counted ten times or more. This chain uses TRBV20-1 with TRBJ2-7, with unresolved D. The CDR3 contains 15 residues. Germline V CDR1 and CDR2: DFQATT, SNEGSKA (reference sequence). The V and J ends lost 6 bases and 3 bases respectively, with 21 bases between them. CDR3 in DNA: TGCAGTGCCCCGAACGCCCGGACCCCGGACTACGAGCAGTACTTC. It specifies CSAPNARTPDYEQYF.

With regard to this clonotype: Germline and junction disagree at one end, which may indicate a read error. J is TRBJ1-4 and V is TRBV20-1, with 11 bases matching TRBD1. This CDR3 region has 14 residues. The germline gives CDR1 DFQATT, CDR2 SNEGSKA (reference sequence). For the CDR3, the DNA is TGCAGTGCTACTAGGACAGGGGGCAATGAAAAACTGATTTTT. Protein sequence: CSATRTGGNEKLIF.

This sequence joins TRBV7-3 and TRBJ1-1, with 7 bases fitting TRBD1. V was pared by 5 bases and J by 1 base, with 7 bases of the junction left unmatched. Germline CDR1 and CDR2: SGHTA and FQGTGA. The CDR3 is 15 residues long. The CDR3 DNA is TGTGCCAGCAGCCATAGACAGGGTCCGAACACTGAAGCTTTCTTT. This codes for CASSHRQGPNTEAFF.

This sequence joins TRBV2 and TRBJ1-1; weak D call: TRBD1 (5 bases). V lost 5 bases and J 0 bases, leaving 16 bases between the germline ends. CDR1 and CDR2 (germline): SNHLY, FYNNEI. This CDR3 is 16 amino acids long. This CDR3 reads CASSLPGTEMNTEAFF. The CDR3 DNA follows: TGTGCCAGCAGTCTCCCCGGGACTGAGATGAACACTGAAGCTTTCTTT.

This clonotype has only a few counts. This chain uses TRBV20-1 with TRBJ1-2; 8 nucleotides agree with TRBD1. The CDR3 contains 17 residues. J gave up 0 bases and V 2 bases, and 11 bases lay outside the gene matches. Per germline, CDR1 DFQATT and CDR2 SNEGSKA (reference sequence). This chain's CDR3 is CSARKSQGDKSNYGYTF. The CDR3 nucleotides read TGCAGTGCTAGAAAGTCACAGGGGGACAAGTCTAACTATGGCTACACCTTC.